Given below is one T cell receptor (beta chain) in context. Its target is not known. This record comes from a study of blood T cells in healthy people across ages. Study observations and caveats: Older age coincided with a roughly linear decline in TCR beta diversity per million T cells.

Sample-barcoded 5' priming and a J-beta primer mix drove a second PCR of about 7 to 11 cycles. Paired-end reads containing CDR3 totaled no fewer than 3 million for each sample. TCRdb ran MiXCR on the 5' RACE reads and lists one entry per CDR3 protein. The sample has 1.5 million or so distinct CDR3 sequences, 42% seen once; the top ten hold 7% to 9%. This CDR3 comprises 15 residues. From germline, CDR1 is MRHNA and CDR2 SNTAGT. V lost 6 bases and J lost 0, with 9 bases in between. Per-sample yields of isolated PBMCs were at least 7 million. The sequencing sample was made of blood. The clonotype originates from a young woman in good health. J is TRBJ2-6 and V is TRBV6-4; no clear D gene. CDR3 DNA sequence: TGTGCCAGCAGAAGTAGGGTCTCTGGGGCCAACGTCCTGACTTTC. Translated, it gives CASRSRVSGANVLTF.